This TCR beta chain was identified during a study of blood T cell repertoires in COVID-19. Turning to the study itself: Whether acute or convalescent, the COVID-19 samples came from the United States, Italy and Spain. T cells, B-cell-depleted T cells, or PBMCs supplied cDNA or gDNA.

The germline V gene has CDR1 MNHEY and CDR2 SVGAGI. The CDR3 has 14 amino acids. The V gene lost 7 bases and the J gene lost 6 bases, with 16 bases spanning the gap. In the source study's methods: Amplified reference gene primers provided the basis for estimating nucleated cell counts. Method: immunoSEQ multiplex PCR; TCRdb's copy keeps in-frame clones and lacks some. V and J calls and clone size are given by that table; D and trimming were obtained from the DNA. The table has over 40,000 clones, 75% to 95% seen once. This receptor was obtained from a man between 65 and 85 years old with acute or convalescent COVID-19. Sequencing input: peripheral blood. The chain carries TRBV6-5 and TRBJ1-5, with D perhaps TRBD1 (6 bases). CDR3 sequence: CASTQPGVSQPQHF. The CDR3 bases are TGTGCCAGCACCCAGCCAGGGGTTAGTCAGCCCCAGCATTTT.